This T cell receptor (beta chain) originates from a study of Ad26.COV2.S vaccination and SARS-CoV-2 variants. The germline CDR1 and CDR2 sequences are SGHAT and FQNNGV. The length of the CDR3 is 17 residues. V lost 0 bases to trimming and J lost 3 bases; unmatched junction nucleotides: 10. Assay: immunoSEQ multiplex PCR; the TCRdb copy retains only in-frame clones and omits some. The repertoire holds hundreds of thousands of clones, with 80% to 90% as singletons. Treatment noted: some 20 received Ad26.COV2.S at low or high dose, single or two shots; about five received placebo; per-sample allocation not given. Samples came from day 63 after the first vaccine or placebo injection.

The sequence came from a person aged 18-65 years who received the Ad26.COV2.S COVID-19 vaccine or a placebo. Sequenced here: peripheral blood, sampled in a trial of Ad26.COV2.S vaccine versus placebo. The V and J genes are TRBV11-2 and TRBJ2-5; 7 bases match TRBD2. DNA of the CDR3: TGTGCCAGCAGCTTAGATCTATTGTCAGGGAGGGAAGAGACCCAGTACTTC. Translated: CASSLDLLSGREETQYF.